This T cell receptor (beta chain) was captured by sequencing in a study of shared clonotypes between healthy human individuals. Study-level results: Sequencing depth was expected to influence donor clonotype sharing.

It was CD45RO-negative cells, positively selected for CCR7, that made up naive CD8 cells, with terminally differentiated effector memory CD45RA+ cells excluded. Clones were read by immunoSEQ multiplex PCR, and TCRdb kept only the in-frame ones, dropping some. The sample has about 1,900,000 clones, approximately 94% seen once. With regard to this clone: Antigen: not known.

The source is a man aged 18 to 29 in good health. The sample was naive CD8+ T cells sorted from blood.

CDR3: CASRSPQETQYF. The CDR3 DNA follows: TGTGCCAGCAGATCCCCCCAAGAGACCCAGTACTTC. This chain uses TRBV14 with TRBJ2-5, with D unclear. The CDR3 has 12 residues. The V end was cut by 6 bases, the J end by 1 base, with 6 bases between. The germline CDR1 and CDR2 sequences are SGHDN and FVKESK.